One and the same sample provided the 9 T cell receptor beta chains below, sequenced in a study of vaccination and CD4 T cells after COVID-19. These receptors have no identified antigens. Sequenced with the Oncomine TCR Beta short-read assay was DNA taken from cultured CD4+ T cells. Using its own MiXCR run on the PCR reads, TCRdb lists one record per CDR3 protein. The sample comprises roughly 24,000 distinct CDR3 sequences, 35% to 50% of which are singletons, and roughly a tenth rests with the top ten. Treatment: roughly ten-day PBMC culture with coronavirus spike peptide pools or control peptides (ViraFEST assay). Sequencing used CD4+ T cells from blood, cultured in vitro. The receptors here all came from a human donor who had recovered from COVID-19.

This clonotype was found a few times. V and J are TRBV7-7 and TRBJ2-5; D call uncertain. Germline CDR1 is SSHAT and CDR2 is FNYEAQ (reference sequence). V lost 1 base, J lost 4 bases, and 7 bases lay in between. CDR3 length: 13 residues. The CDR3 loop reads CASSLEFGETQYF. CDR3 nucleotide sequence: TGTGCCAGCAGCTTAGAATTCGGAGAGACCCAGTACTTC.

This sequence joins TRBV24-1 and TRBJ2-3; 8 bases are a match to TRBD2. The ends lost 3 bases at V and 6 bases at J; junction bases unmatched: 13. CDR3 length equals 17 residues. Germline V gives CDR1 KGHDR, CDR2 SFDVKD. The CDR3 DNA reads TGTGCCACCAGTGATCCCCCGGGTAGCGGGGCCCGGGATACGCAGTATTTT. As protein: CATSDPPGSGARDTQYF.

The chain carries TRBV19 and TRBJ1-3; 8 bases are shared with TRBD1. The CDR3 covers 18 residues. Germline trimming cut 10 bases from V and 1 base from J; bases unmatched to any gene: 18. CDR1 and CDR2 (germline): LNHDA, SQIVND (reference sequence). The CDR3 DNA reads TGTGCCATTAGGACAGGGCTCCCTAGAAGGCATTCTGGAAACACCATATATTTT. It specifies CAIRTGLPRRHSGNTIYF.

The V call is TRBV12-3 or TRBV12-4, the J call TRBJ1-2; possibly TRBD1 for D (6 bases). The V end was cut by 3 bases, the J end by 6 bases, with 20 bases between. This CDR3 is 16 amino acids long. CDR3 protein: CASSFPPGGRSDGYTF. DNA for the CDR3: TGTGCCAGCAGTTTCCCCCCCGGGGGGCGGTCGGATGGCTACACCTTC.

The V gene is TRBV5-3, the J gene TRBJ2-1; unclear D gene. TRBV5-3 is placed among ORFs of uncertain function. Trimming left V 8 bases short and J 0 bases short, with 18 bases between. The length of the CDR3 is 16 residues. CDR3 in amino acids: CASSANRRGSYNEQFF. CDR3 in DNA: TGTGCCAGCAGCGCCAATCGGCGCGGCTCCTACAATGAGCAGTTCTTC.

The chain recombines TRBV5-1 with TRBJ2-7; D remains ambiguous. CDR1 and CDR2 (germline): SGHRS, YFSETQ. Trimming took 2 bases from V and 12 from J, leaving 15 bases between them. The CDR3 contains 12 residues. CDR3 bases: TGCGCCAGCAGCTTTGAACACGACCGCCGGTACTTC. The encoded protein is CASSFEHDRRYF.

The J gene is TRBJ2-5, the V gene TRBV19, with 9 bases that match TRBD1. Germline V gene data show CDR1 as LNHDA and CDR2 as SQIVND (reference sequence). The V and J ends lost 0 bases and 6 bases, in that order; junction bases with no gene match: 8. The CDR3 loop spans 16 amino acids. This chain's CDR3 is CASSIETLGQGKTQYF. CDR3 in DNA: TGTGCCAGTAGTATAGAGACTCTGGGACAGGGAAAGACCCAGTACTTC.

The table lists this clonotype with a few counts. The V call is TRBV20-1, the J call TRBJ2-3, with 9 bases matching TRBD2. From germline, CDR1 is DFQATT and CDR2 SNEGSKA (reference sequence). V gave up 3 bases and J gave up 1 base; unmatched junction bases: 5. This CDR3 is built from 15 residues. The CDR3 DNA reads as TGCAGTGCTAGGGGAGGCGGGAGGGGCACAGATACGCAGTATTTT. Amino acids: CSARGGGRGTDTQYF.

The chain links TRBV7-9 to TRBJ1-2; D gene ambiguous. Trimming removed 0 bases from V and 4 bases from J, with 9 bases in between. CDR1 is SEHNR and CDR2 is FQNEAQ in the germline V gene (reference sequence). This CDR3 is built from 14 residues. The CDR3 spells CASSLAVYRYGYTF. CDR3 sequence (DNA): TGTGCCAGCAGCTTAGCGGTATACCGCTATGGCTACACCTTC.